This T cell receptor (beta chain) was captured in a study of OX40 agonist ivuxolimab in advanced cancers. Overall study context: Of mixed ages from roughly 23 to 85 and averaging roughly 60 years, the group was approximately 80% male. Study-wide results and limits: Antigen specificity of clonally expanded peripheral T cells was not established. At doses 0.1 to 3.0 mg/kg, CD4+ and CD8+ clones expanded.

TCRdb keeps only in-frame clones here, not all; method: immunoSEQ multiplex PCR. The sample carries approximately 60,000 clones, about 92% recorded once. The CDR3 length is 15 residues. In germline, CDR1 is MNHNS, CDR2 SASEGT. Germline trimming cut 5 bases from V and 0 bases from J; bases unmatched to any gene: 5. If patients had autoimmune disease history or systemic immunosuppression, they were excluded. Details on this clone: Its antigen is still unknown.

This clonotype was sampled from an adult with an advanced solid tumor such as melanoma, head and neck, liver or kidney cancer. Here the sequenced sample was CD4+ or CD8+ T cells sorted from blood, taken in a trial of the OX40 agonist ivuxolimab. The chain links TRBV6-1 to TRBJ1-1; 8 bases fit TRBD1. CDR3 sequence: CASSLSGGLNTEAFF. CDR3 bases: TGTGCCAGCAGTCTCTCAGGGGGCTTGAACACTGAAGCTTTCTTT.